This T cell receptor (beta chain) was retrieved from a study of blood T cell repertoires in COVID-19. Study background: Specimens from acute and convalescent COVID-19 originated in the United States, Italy and Spain.

In the original analysis: Estimation of nucleated cell counts was performed using reference gene primer amplification. Repertoires were generated with immunoSEQ multiplex PCR, while TCRdb's copy carries only in-frame clones and drops some. The V and J calls and clone size come from that table; D and trimming were worked out from the DNA. There are about 190,000 clones in the sample; just under 85% occur only once, and roughly 4.6% lies in the top ten. V shed 0 bases, J shed 4 bases, and the junction held 7 bases outside the gene matches. Germline V gene sequence: CDR1 SGHRS, CDR2 YFSETQ. The CDR3 loop spans 16 amino acids.

This clonotype was sampled from a woman aged 70-85 years with active or convalescent COVID-19. Sequences were obtained from peripheral blood. The rearrangement joins TRBV5-1 to TRBJ2-7; 10 bases are shared with TRBD1. CDR3 bases: TGCGCCAGCAGCTTGGCCCCTGGACAGGGGGGATACGAGCAGTACTTC. Translating it yields CASSLAPGQGGYEQYF.